A selection of T cell receptor beta chains follows, all from one sample in a study of CD8+CD57+ T cells in acquired aplastic anemia. Via MiXCR, TCRdb re-called the reads, giving one row per CDR3 protein. The table records just over 400,000 distinct CDR3 sequences, 55% to 70% of them present only once. Material: sorted CD4+, CD8+, or CD8+CD57+ T cells (not recorded which) from PBMCs. The source is a human donor in good health, serving as a control. The conserved cysteine and the conserved F or W are not part of the CDR3 here.

v_call: TRBV7-7
j_call: TRBJ2-1
cdr3_aa: ASSSGVEGYNEQF

v_call: TRBV5-1
j_call: TRBJ2-2
cdr3_aa: ASSLNTEPGTGELF

v_call: TRBV29-1
j_call: TRBJ2-7
cdr3_aa: SVEFRGRSYEQY

v_call: TRBV29-1
j_call: TRBJ1-2
cdr3_aa: SVEGTGEKLIYGYT

v_call: TRBV7-3
j_call: TRBJ2-1
cdr3_aa: ASSSVGRGAYEQF

v_call: TRBV7-2
j_call: TRBJ1-1
cdr3_aa: ASSLRVARGNAEAF

v_call: TRBV19
j_call: TRBJ1-1
cdr3_aa: ASTPGDRGAGNTISF

v_call: TRBV14
j_call: TRBJ2-1
cdr3_aa: ASSQNRHNEQF

v_call: TRBV20-1
j_call: TRBJ2-7
cdr3_aa: SARDNDQGRDEQY

v_call: TRBV10-3
j_call: TRBJ1-1
cdr3_aa: AISHPGENTAAF

v_call: TRBV2
j_call: TRBJ2-5
cdr3_aa: ATSMDRGTGQGVTQY

v_call: TRBV30
j_call: TRBJ2-7
cdr3_aa: AGRGQLSYEQY

v_call: TRBV20-1
j_call: TRBJ1-6
cdr3_aa: SARVAGLVDNSPLH

v_call: TRBV9
j_call: TRBJ2-2
cdr3_aa: ASSVAGESSYEQYFV

v_call: TRBV10-1
j_call: TRBJ1-2
cdr3_aa: ASSESADYGYT

v_call: TRBV4-2
j_call: TRBJ1-1
cdr3_aa: ASSHLFADGGNTEAF

v_call: TRBV10-2
j_call: TRBJ1-1
cdr3_aa: PRIPKGSNTEAF

v_call: TRBV9
j_call: TRBJ2-3
cdr3_aa: ASNRGTDTQY